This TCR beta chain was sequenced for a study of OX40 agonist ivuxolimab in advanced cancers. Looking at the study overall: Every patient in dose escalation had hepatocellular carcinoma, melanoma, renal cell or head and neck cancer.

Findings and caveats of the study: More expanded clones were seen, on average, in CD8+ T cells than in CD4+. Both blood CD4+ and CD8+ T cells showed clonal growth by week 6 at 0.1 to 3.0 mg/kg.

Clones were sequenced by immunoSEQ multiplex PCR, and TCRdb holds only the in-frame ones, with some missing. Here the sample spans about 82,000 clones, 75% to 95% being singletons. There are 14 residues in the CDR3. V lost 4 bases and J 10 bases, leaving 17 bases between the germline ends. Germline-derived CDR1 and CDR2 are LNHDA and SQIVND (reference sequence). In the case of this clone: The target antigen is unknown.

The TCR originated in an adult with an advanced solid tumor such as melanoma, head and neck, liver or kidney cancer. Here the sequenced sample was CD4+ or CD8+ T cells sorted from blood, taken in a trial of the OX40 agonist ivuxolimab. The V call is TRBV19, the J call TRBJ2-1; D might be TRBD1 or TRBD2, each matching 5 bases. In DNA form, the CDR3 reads TGTGCCAGTAGTACCTCCGGGACGGCTGCCGAGCAGTTCTTC. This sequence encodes CASSTSGTAAEQFF.